A selection of T cell receptor beta chains follows, all from one sample in a study of blood T cells in healthy people across ages. TCRdb re-called the 5' RACE reads with MiXCR, one entry per CDR3 protein. The sample includes approximately 690,000 distinct CDR3 sequences, around two fifths of them seen just once. The specimen was blood. Receptor source: an elderly man in good health. Both conserved end residues are part of each CDR3. A D gene is named only where the DNA matches it firmly. Clone size, where shown, is once, few, many, or a class for clones that have expanded.

TRBV6-5,TRBD1,many,TRBJ1-5,CASSPNRDRYQPQHF,TGTGCCAGCAGTCCCAATCGGGACAGATATCAGCCCCAGCATTTT
TRBV12-3/TRBV12-4,-,-,TRBJ2-6,CASSCGGANVLTF,TGTGCCAGCAGTTGTGGTGGGGCCAACGTCCTGACTTTC
TRBV5-1,-,-,TRBJ2-3,CASSLPGGDTDTQYF,TGCGCCAGCAGCTTACCAGGGGGGGACACAGATACGCAGTATTTT
TRBV29-1,-,many,TRBJ2-7,CSVVAASYEQYF,TGCAGCGTTGTAGCGGCCTCCTACGAGCAGTACTTC
TRBV7-2,TRBD2,-,TRBJ2-2,CASSLGASGSGAGELFF,TGTGCCAGCAGCTTAGGGGCTAGCGGGAGTGGGGCCGGGGAGCTGTTTTTT
TRBV6-2/TRBV6-3,-,-,TRBJ1-6,CASSSAAPGDSPLHF,TGTGCCAGCAGCAGCGCGGCGCCTGGGGATTCACCCCTCCACTTT
TRBV5-6,-,-,TRBJ1-1,CASSLGGVLLTMNTEAFF,TGTGCCAGCAGCTTGGGCGGGGTCCTCCTAACCATGAACACTGAAGCTTTCTTT
TRBV6-2/TRBV6-3,TRBD2,few,TRBJ2-1,CASKPSGNNEQFF,TGTGCCAGCAAGCCTAGCGGAAACAATGAGCAGTTCTTC
TRBV3-1,TRBD2,-,TRBJ2-1,CASSLAGGANEQFF,TGTGCCAGCAGCCTAGCGGGGGGAGCGAATGAGCAGTTCTTC
TRBV20-1,-,-,TRBJ2-4,CSANGNIRPLAKNIQYF,TGCAGTGCTAACGGAAATATTAGGCCCTTAGCCAAAAACATTCAGTACTTC
TRBV7-2,-,-,TRBJ2-3,CASSLGTSGGAKDTQYF,TGTGCCAGCAGCTTAGGGACTAGTGGGGGGGCTAAAGATACGCAGTATTTT
TRBV12-5,-,-,TRBJ2-5,CAGGLTRSTQYF,TGTGCTGGTGGTTTGACACGCTCGACCCAGTACTTC
TRBV6-2/TRBV6-3,TRBD2,few,TRBJ2-3,CASSLTQLAGGNTQYF,TGTGCCAGCAGTCTTACCCAACTAGCGGGAGGCAATACGCAGTATTTT
TRBV29-1,-,once,TRBJ2-3,CSPSFGDTQYF,TGCAGCCCAAGCTTCGGAGATACGCAGTATTTT
TRBV2,-,-,TRBJ1-4,CASISSATRLFF,TGTGCCAGCATCTCTAGCGCGACAAGACTGTTTTTT
TRBV7-9,-,-,TRBJ2-7,CASSLAPRGAEQYF,TGTGCCAGCAGCTTAGCGCCGAGAGGGGCAGAGCAGTACTTC
TRBV25-1,TRBD1,few,TRBJ1-3,CASRQQGAGNTIYF,TGTGCCAGCAGGCAACAGGGGGCTGGAAACACCATATATTTT
TRBV20-1,-,few,TRBJ2-1,CSARDFQGEFNEQFF,TGCAGTGCTAGAGATTTCCAAGGGGAGTTCAATGAGCAGTTCTTC
TRBV7-3,TRBD2,-,TRBJ2-7,CASSYSGTSYEQYF,TGTGCCAGCAGCTATAGCGGGACCTCCTACGAGCAGTACTTC
TRBV14,TRBD2,-,TRBJ2-3,CASGFGGGSYEQYF,TGTGCCAGCGGATTTGGCGGGGGTAGTTACGAGCAGTATTTT
TRBV29-1,-,-,TRBJ2-3,CSVVTFSTDTQYF,TGCAGCGTTGTTACATTTAGCACAGATACGCAGTATTTT
TRBV7-9,TRBD1,few,TRBJ2-7,CASSSGQVSYEQYF,TGTGCCAGCAGCTCGGGACAGGTGAGCTACGAGCAGTACTTC
TRBV10-3,-,-,TRBJ2-1,CAISDVSYNEQFF,TGTGCCATCAGTGACGTTAGCTACAATGAGCAGTTCTTC
TRBV2,TRBD1,-,TRBJ1-4,CASREGQGHEKLFF,TGTGCCAGCAGAGAGGGACAGGGCCATGAAAAACTGTTTTTT
TRBV6-4,TRBD2,-,TRBJ2-1,CASSTISGRALNEQFF,TGTGCCAGCAGCACGATTAGCGGGAGGGCCTTGAATGAGCAGTTCTTC
TRBV7-2,-,-,TRBJ2-3,CASSLKSGTDTQYF,TGTGCCAGCAGCTTGAAAAGCGGGACAGATACGCAGTATTTT
TRBV7-2,-,many,TRBJ2-1,CASSRTYNEQFF,TGTGCCAGCAGTCGGACATACAATGAGCAGTTCTTC
TRBV10-3,-,-,TRBJ2-5,CAISDRETQYF,TGTGCCATCAGTGATAGGGAGACCCAGTACTTC
TRBV12-3/TRBV12-4,-,-,TRBJ2-3,CASTTGPSTDTQYF,TGTGCCAGCACTACGGGCCCGAGCACAGATACGCAGTATTTT